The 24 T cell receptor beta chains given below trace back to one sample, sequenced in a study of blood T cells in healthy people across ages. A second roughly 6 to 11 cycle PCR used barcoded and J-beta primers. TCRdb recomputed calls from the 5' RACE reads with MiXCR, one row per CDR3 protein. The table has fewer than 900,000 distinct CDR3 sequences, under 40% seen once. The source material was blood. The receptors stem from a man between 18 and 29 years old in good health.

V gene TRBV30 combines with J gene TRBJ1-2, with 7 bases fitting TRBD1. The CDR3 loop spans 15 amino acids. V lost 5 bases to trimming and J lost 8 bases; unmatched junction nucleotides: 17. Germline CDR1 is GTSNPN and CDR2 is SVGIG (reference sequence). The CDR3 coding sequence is TGTGCCTGGGGCGGGCGCGACAGGGCTCAAGGCGGCTACACCTTC. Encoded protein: CAWGGRDRAQGGYTF.

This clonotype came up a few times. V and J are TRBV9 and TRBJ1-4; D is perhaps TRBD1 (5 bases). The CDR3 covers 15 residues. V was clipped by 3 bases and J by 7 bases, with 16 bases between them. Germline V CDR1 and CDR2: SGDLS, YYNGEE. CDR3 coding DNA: TGTGCCAGCAGCGATTCCGGGGCGAGGGGTGAAAAACTGTTTTTT. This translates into CASSDSGARGEKLFF. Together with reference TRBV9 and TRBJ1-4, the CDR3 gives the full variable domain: DSGVTQTPKHLITATGQRVTLRCSPRSGDLSVYWYQQSLDQGLQFLIQYYNGEERAKGNILERFSAQQFPDLHSELNLSSLELGDSALYFCASSDSGARGEKLFFGSGTQLSVL.

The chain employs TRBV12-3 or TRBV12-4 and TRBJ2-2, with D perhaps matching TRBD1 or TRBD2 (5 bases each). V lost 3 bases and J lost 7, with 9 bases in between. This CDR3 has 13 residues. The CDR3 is CASSFEGIGELFF. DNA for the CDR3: TGTGCCAGCAGTTTTGAGGGGATCGGGGAGCTGTTTTTT.

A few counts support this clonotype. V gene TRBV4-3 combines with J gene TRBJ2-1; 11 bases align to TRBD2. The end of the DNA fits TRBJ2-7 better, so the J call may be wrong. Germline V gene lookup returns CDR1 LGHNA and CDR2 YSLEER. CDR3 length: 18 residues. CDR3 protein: CASSRTLAGGSSYNEQYF. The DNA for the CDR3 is TGCGCCAGCAGCCGGACCCTAGCGGGGGGAAGCTCCTACAATGAGCAGTACTTC.

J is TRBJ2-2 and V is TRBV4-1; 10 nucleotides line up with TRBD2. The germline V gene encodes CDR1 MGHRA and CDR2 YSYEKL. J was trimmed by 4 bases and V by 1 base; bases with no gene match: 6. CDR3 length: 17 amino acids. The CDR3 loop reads CASSQVLAGVATGELFF. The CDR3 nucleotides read TGCGCCAGCAGCCAAGTGCTAGCGGGGGTTGCCACCGGGGAGCTGTTTTTT.

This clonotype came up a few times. Here the CDR3 DNA reads TGCGCCAGCAGCTTGGGACCAGGCACTCTCAATGAGCAGTTCTTC. Translation: CASSLGPGTLNEQFF. The chain carries TRBV5-1 and TRBJ2-1; D not certain. CDR3 size: 15 residues. V shed 0 bases and J shed 6 bases, with 13 bases lying between them. In germline, CDR1 is SGHRS, CDR2 YFSETQ.

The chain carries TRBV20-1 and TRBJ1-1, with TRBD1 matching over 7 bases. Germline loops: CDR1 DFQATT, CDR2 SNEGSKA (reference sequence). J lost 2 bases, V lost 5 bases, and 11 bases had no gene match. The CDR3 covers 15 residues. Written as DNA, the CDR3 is TGCAGTGCTCCCCGTAGGACAGGCGGTAACACTGAAGCTTTCTTT. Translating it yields CSAPRRTGGNTEAFF.

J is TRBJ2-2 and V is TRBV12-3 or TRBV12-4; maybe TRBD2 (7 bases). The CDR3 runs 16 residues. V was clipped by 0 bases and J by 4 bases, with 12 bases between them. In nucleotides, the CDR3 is TGTGCCAGCAGTTTAGCGGGGGGGCGGCTCACCGGGGAGCTGTTTTTT. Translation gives CASSLAGGRLTGELFF.

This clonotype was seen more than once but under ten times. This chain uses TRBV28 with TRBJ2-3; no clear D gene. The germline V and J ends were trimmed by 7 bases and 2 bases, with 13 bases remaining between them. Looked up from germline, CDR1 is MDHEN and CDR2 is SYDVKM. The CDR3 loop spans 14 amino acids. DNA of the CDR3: TGTGCCAGCAAGGAAAGGAAGTACACAGATACGCAGTATTTT. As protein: CASKERKYTDTQYF.

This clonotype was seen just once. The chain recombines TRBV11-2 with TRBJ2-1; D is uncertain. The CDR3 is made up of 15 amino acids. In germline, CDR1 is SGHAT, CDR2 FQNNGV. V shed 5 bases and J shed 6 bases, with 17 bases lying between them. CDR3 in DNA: TGTGCCAGCAGCCCGTTAAGCACCCTCCTCAATGAGCAGTTCTTC. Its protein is CASSPLSTLLNEQFF.

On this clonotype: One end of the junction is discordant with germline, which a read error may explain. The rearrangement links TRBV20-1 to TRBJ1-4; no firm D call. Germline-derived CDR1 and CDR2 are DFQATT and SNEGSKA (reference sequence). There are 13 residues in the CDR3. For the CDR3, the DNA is TGCAGTGCTGAGCGGCTATCGAATGAAAAACCGTTTTTT. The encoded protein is CSAERLSNEKPFF.

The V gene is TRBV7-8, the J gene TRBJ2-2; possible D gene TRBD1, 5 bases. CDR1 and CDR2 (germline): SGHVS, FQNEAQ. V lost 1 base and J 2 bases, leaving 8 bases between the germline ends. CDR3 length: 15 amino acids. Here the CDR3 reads CASSLGQYNTGELFF. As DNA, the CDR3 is TGTGCCAGCAGCTTAGGACAGTATAACACCGGGGAGCTGTTTTTT.

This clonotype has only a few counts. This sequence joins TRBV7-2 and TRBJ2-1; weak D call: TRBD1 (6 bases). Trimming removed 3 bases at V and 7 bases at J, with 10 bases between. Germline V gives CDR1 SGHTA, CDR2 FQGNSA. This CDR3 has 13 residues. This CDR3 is CASSFEQGNEQFF. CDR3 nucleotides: TGTGCCAGCAGCTTTGAACAGGGAAATGAGCAGTTCTTC.

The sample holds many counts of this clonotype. The CDR3 DNA reads TGTGCCAGCAGTACCACAGGGGAACTCAATGAGCAGTTCTTC. Encoded protein: CASSTTGELNEQFF. The genes are TRBV6-6 and TRBJ2-1, with TRBD1 matching 7 bases. The CDR3 extends over 14 amino acids. V was pared by 5 bases and J by 6 bases, with 7 bases of the junction left unmatched. Germline CDR1 reads MNHNY; CDR2 reads SVGAGI (reference sequence).

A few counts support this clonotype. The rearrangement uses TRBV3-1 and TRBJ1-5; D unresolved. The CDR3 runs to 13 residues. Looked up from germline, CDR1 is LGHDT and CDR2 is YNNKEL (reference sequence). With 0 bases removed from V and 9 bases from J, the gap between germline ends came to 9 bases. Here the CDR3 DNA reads TGTGCCAGCAGCCAAGAAACGGGGTCGCCCCAGCATTTT. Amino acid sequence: CASSQETGSPQHF.

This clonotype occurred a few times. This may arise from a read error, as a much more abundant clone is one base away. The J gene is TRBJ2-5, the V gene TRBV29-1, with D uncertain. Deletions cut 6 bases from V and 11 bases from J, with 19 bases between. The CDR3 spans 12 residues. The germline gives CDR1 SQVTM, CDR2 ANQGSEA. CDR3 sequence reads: CSVAPMGNEQYF. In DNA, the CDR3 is TGCAGCGTCGCGCCAATGGGCAATGAGCAGTACTTC.

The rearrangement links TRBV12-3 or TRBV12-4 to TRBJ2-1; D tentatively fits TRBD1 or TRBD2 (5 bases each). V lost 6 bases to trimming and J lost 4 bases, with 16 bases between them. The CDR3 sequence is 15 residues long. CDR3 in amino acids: CASSIRDGSYNEQFF. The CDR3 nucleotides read TGTGCCAGCAGCATCCGGGACGGATCATACAATGAGCAGTTCTTC.

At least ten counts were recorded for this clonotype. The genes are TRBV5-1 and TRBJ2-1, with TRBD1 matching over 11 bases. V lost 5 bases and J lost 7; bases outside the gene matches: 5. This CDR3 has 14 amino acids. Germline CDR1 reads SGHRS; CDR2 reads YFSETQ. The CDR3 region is CASSSDRGLNEQFF. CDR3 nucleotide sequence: TGCGCCAGCAGTTCGGACAGGGGGCTAAATGAGCAGTTCTTC.

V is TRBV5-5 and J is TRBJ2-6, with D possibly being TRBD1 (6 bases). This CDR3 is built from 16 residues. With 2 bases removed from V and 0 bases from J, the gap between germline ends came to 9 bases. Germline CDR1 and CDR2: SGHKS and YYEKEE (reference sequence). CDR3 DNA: TGTGCCAGCAGCTTCGGACAGACCTCTGGGGCCAACGTCCTGACTTTC. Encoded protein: CASSFGQTSGANVLTF.

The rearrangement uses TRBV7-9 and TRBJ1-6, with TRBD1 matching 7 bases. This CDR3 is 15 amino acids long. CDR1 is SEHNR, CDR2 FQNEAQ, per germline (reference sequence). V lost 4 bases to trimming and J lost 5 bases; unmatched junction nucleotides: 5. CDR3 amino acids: CASSSDRANNSPLHF. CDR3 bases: TGTGCCAGCAGCTCAGACAGGGCAAATAATTCACCCCTCCACTTT.

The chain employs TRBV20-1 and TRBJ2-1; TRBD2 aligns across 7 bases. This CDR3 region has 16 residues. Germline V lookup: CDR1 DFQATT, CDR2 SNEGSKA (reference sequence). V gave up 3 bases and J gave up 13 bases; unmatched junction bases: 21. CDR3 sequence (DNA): TGCAGTGCTAGGTCCGGAACGGGAGGATGGCGAGAGACCCAGTTCTTC. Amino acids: CSARSGTGGWRETQFF.

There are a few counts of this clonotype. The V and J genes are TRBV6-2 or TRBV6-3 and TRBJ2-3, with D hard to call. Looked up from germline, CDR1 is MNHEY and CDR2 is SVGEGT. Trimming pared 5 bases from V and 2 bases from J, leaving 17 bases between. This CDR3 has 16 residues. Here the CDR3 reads CASSAPTGILTDTQYF. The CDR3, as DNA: TGTGCCAGCAGTGCCCCGACTGGTATCCTCACAGATACGCAGTATTTT.

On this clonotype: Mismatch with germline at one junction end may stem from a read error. CDR3 bases: TGCAGCGTCGAAGATTCAGGGGTAGGAGAGACCCAGTACTTC. Translation: CSVEDSGVGETQYF. The chain carries TRBV29-1 and TRBJ2-5; D is perhaps TRBD1 (6 bases). The CDR3 is 14 residues long. In germline, CDR1 is SQVTM, CDR2 ANQGSEA.

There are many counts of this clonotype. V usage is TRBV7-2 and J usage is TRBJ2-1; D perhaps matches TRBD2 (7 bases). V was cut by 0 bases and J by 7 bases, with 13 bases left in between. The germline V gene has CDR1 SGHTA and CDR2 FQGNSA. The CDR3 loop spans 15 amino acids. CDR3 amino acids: CASSLAGGAGNEQFF. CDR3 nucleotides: TGTGCCAGCAGCTTAGCGGGGGGGGCTGGAAATGAGCAGTTCTTC.